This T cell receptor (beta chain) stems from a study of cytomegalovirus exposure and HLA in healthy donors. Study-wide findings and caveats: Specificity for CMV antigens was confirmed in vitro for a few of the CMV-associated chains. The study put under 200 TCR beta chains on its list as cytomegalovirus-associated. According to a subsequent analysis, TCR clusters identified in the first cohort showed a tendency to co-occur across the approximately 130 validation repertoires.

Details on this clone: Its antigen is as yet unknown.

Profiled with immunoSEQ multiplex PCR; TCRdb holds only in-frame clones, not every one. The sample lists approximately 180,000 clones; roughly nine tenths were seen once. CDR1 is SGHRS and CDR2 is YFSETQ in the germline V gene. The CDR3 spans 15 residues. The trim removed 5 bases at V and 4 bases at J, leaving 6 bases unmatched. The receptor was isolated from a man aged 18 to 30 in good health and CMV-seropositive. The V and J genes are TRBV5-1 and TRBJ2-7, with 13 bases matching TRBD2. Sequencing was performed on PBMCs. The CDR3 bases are TGCGCCAGCAGTTTAGGACTAGCGGGAGTATACGAGCAGTACTTC. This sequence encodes CASSLGLAGVYEQYF.